The 3 T cell receptor beta chains reported below all come from one sample, sequenced in a study of Graves' ophthalmopathy and Graves' hyperthyroidism. Amplification of TCR beta CDR3 regions used RNA transcripts. First-round RT-PCR used HTBI primers; second-round multiplex PCR followed. TCRdb recomputed calls from the multiplex PCR reads with MiXCR, one row per CDR3 protein. The data contain about 590,000 distinct CDR3 sequences, approximately 35% of them singletons. The sequenced material came from peripheral blood or thyroid tissue (not recorded which). The receptors were gathered from an adult man with Graves' hyperthyroidism.

The J gene is TRBJ1-2, the V gene TRBV20-1; D gene uncertain. Between the trimmed V and J ends, which lost 3 bases and 3 bases, there was a span of 14 bases. The germline V gene has CDR1 DFQATT and CDR2 SNEGSKA (reference sequence). This CDR3 is 14 amino acids long. The CDR3 reads CSASSGRSYYGYTF. The CDR3 DNA reads as TGCAGTGCTAGTAGCGGCAGGTCGTACTATGGCTACACCTTC.

This chain connects TRBV2 to TRBJ2-6, with 8 bases aligning to TRBD1. The J call may be incorrect, as the DNA end agrees better with TRBJ2-1. The germline V gene has CDR1 SNHLY and CDR2 FYNNEI. CDR3 length: 15 amino acids. The CDR3 loop is CASSESRGLYNEQFF. CDR3 DNA sequence: TGTGCCAGCAGTGAATCCAGGGGGCTCTACAATGAGCAGTTCTTC.

This chain links TRBV27 with TRBJ2-6; D is possibly TRBD1 (6 bases). V lost 8 bases and J lost 0, with 17 bases in between. The CDR3 sequence is 17 residues long. Per germline, CDR1 MNHEY and CDR2 SMNVEV (reference sequence). The CDR3 reads CASQGQGVHSGANVLTF. The CDR3 DNA follows: TGTGCCAGCCAGGGGCAGGGCGTTCACTCTGGGGCCAACGTCCTGACTTTC.